One and the same sample provided the 32 T cell receptor beta chains below, sequenced in a study of T cells in women clearing cervical HPV infection. The repertoire was sequenced with immunoSEQ multiplex PCR; TCRdb's copy has only in-frame clones and lacks some. The sample totals more than 15,000 clones. The sample was blood buffy coat. These receptors came from a woman aged 18 to 69 with a cervical HPV16 infection that either progressed to CIN3+ or cleared (not recorded which).

Here the CDR3 reads CASSMGQGGNQETQYF. CDR3 bases read: TGTGCCAGCAGTATGGGACAGGGAGGCAACCAAGAGACC. This chain uses TRBV2 with TRBJ2-5; 9 bases match TRBD1. Sequencing ends 3 residues short of the CDR3 end; the germline J gene provides the rest. CDR1 and CDR2 from the germline V gene are SNHLY and FYNNEI. The CDR3 contains 16 residues. Trimming removed 5 bases from V and 0 bases from J; junction bases left unmatched: 7.

For this clone: The CDR3 goes on 3 residues after the read ends, and that part is filled in from the germline J gene. The rearrangement joins TRBV20-1 to TRBJ2-7, with D perhaps matching TRBD2 (6 bases). From germline, CDR1 is DFQATT and CDR2 SNEGSKA (reference sequence). The V and J ends lost 0 bases and 5 bases respectively, with 26 bases between them. The CDR3 runs to 18 residues. CDR3 residues: CSARDITAGTLLAHEQYF. Partial CDR3 DNA: TGCAGTGCTAGAGATATAACGGCAGGGACTTTACTAGCCCACGAG.

Comment on this clone: The CDR3 end falls 3 residues outside the read, so it is completed with the germline J gene. This rearrangement joins TRBV5-1 to TRBJ1-4; 9 bases agree with TRBD1. The CDR3 length is 14 residues. Germline V gene lookup returns CDR1 SGHRS and CDR2 YFSETQ. Unmatched junction bases numbered 4, after V lost 3 bases and J lost 7 bases. The CDR3: CASSSGQGGEKLFF. CDR3 DNA, as far as it was read: TGCGCCAGCAGCTCGGGACAGGGTGGTGAAAAA.

As regards this clone: Sequencing ends 3 residues short of the CDR3 end; the germline J gene provides the rest. The rearrangement uses TRBV4-1 and TRBJ1-1, with 8 bases lining up with TRBD1. The germline CDR1 and CDR2 sequences are MGHRA and YSYEKL. Germline trimming cut 5 bases from V and 5 bases from J; bases unmatched to any gene: 13. The length of the CDR3 is 16 residues. CDR3: CASSEMDRARTTEAFF. Incomplete CDR3 DNA: TGCGCCAGCAGCGAGATGGACAGGGCTCGGACGACTGAA.

About this clone itself: The read comes to an end 3 residues before the CDR3 does, leaving the germline J gene to fill in the end. This chain joins TRBV19 and TRBJ2-5; the D is unclear. Germline values: CDR1 LNHDA, CDR2 SQIVND (reference sequence). The CDR3 is made up of 13 amino acids. Trimming pared 8 bases from V and 5 bases from J, leaving 15 bases between. CDR3 amino acids: CASPFVDGETQYF. The DNA read from the CDR3 is TGTGCCAGTCCCTTCGTAGACGGGGAGACC.

A remark on this clone: The read terminates 3 residues before the CDR3 end, so the remaining end is supplied by the germline J gene. This chain links TRBV2 with TRBJ2-4; 10 nucleotides match TRBD2. The CDR3 is 19 residues long. V lost 2 bases to trimming and J lost 2 bases; unmatched junction nucleotides: 12. Germline V CDR1 and CDR2: SNHLY, FYNNEI. CDR3 bases read: TGTGCCAGCAGTGAACTAGCGGGGGCCCCTAGGACGTCCAAAAACATT. Translation gives CASSELAGAPRTSKNI. The entire CDR3 protein is CASSELAGAPRTSKNIQYF.

With respect to this clone: The sequence runs out 3 residues before the end of the CDR3; the remainder is reconstructed from the germline J gene. This chain joins TRBV10-3 and TRBJ2-7; 11 nucleotides line up with TRBD2. The CDR3 spans 14 residues. V was clipped by 6 bases and J by 4 bases; unmatched bases: 5. Germline V lookup: CDR1 ENHRY, CDR2 SYGVKD. This chain's CDR3 is CAISGTSGVYEQYF. The CDR3 DNA, read in part, is TGTGCCATCAGCGGGACTAGCGGAGTGTACGAG.

Turning to this clone: Read coverage stops 3 residues before the CDR3 terminus; the germline J gene supplies the remainder. This chain connects TRBV7-6 to TRBJ1-2, with TRBD1 matching 9 bases. Germline values: CDR1 SGHVS, CDR2 FNYEAQ. This CDR3 contains 14 residues. V trimming: 4 bases; J trimming: 7 bases; junction bases outside the gene matches: 7. The DNA read from the CDR3 is TGTGCCAGCAGCTCTACGGGACAGGGCGGTGGC. It codes for CASSSTGQGGG. The whole CDR3 reads CASSSTGQGGGYTF.

Of note for this clone: The read terminates 3 residues before the CDR3 end, so the remaining end is supplied by the germline J gene. The chain links TRBV10-3 to TRBJ2-3; 7 nucleotides match TRBD2. Looked up from germline, CDR1 is ENHRY and CDR2 is SYGVKD. The junction had 11 bases not matched to a gene; V was cut back by 3 bases and J by 5 bases. The CDR3 consists of 16 residues. CDR3 sequence reads: CAISEQRGKVGDTQYF. CDR3 bases read: TGTGCCATCAGTGAACAGCGGGGCAAGGTTGGAGATACG.

To note about this clone: The sequenced fragment ends 3 residues before the CDR3 boundary, so the rest is inferred from the germline J gene. The chain has TRBV20-1 and TRBJ2-7; weak D call: TRBD1 (6 bases). CDR1 is DFQATT and CDR2 is SNEGSKA in the germline V gene (reference sequence). The CDR3 sequence is 12 residues long. V shed 6 bases and J shed 2 bases, with 11 bases lying between them. The CDR3 is CSAIRDTYEQYF. The CDR3 DNA, read in part, is TGCAGTGCAATAAGGGACACCTACGAG.

As for this clone: The CDR3 goes on 3 residues after the read ends, and that part is filled in from the germline J gene. The chain recombines TRBV9 with TRBJ1-4; D ambiguous. The CDR3 is made up of 14 amino acids. Deletions cut 0 bases from V and 6 bases from J, with 9 bases between. Germline CDR1 SGDLS, CDR2 YYNGEE. CDR3 in amino acids: CASSVGTAYEKLFF. CDR3 bases read: TGTGCCAGCAGCGTAGGTACTGCTTATGAAAAA.

Worth noting for this clone: The CDR3 end falls 3 residues outside the read, so it is completed with the germline J gene. The chain links TRBV20-1 to TRBJ2-6; D unresolved. Trimming took off 3 bases at V and 3 bases at J, with 3 bases between the two ends. The length of the CDR3 is 12 residues. Germline V gives CDR1 DFQATT, CDR2 SNEGSKA (reference sequence). The CDR3 region is CSASLGANVLTF. The sequenced CDR3 bases are TGCAGTGCTAGTCTTGGGGCCAACGTC.

Remarks on this clone: The CDR3 extends 3 residues past the end of the read, so its final part is completed from the germline J gene. This rearrangement joins TRBV7-2 to TRBJ2-7; 9 bases fit TRBD1. The CDR3 sequence is 15 residues long. Germline lookup yields CDR1 SGHTA and CDR2 FQGNSA. V lost 0 bases to trimming and J lost 2 bases; unmatched junction nucleotides: 2. CDR3 sequence: CASSLAGDRAYEQYF. The sequenced part of the CDR3 DNA is TGTGCCAGCAGCTTAGCCGGGGACAGGGCCTACGAG.

The covered CDR3 bases are TGTGCCAGCAGTTACACCGGGACAGGGGACAATGAG. Residues: CASSYTGTGDNE. The whole CDR3 region reads CASSYTGTGDNEQFF. This chain links TRBV6-2 or TRBV6-3 with TRBJ2-1, with 10 bases fitting TRBD1. The observed sequence ends 3 residues before the CDR3 terminus, with the missing tail filled in from the germline J gene. V was clipped by 2 bases and J by 5 bases; unmatched bases: 3. The CDR3 consists of 15 residues. The germline V gene has CDR1 MNHEY and CDR2 SVGEGT.

Turning to this clone: The observed sequence ends 3 residues before the CDR3 terminus, with the missing tail filled in from the germline J gene. V is TRBV2 and J is TRBJ2-3; TRBD1 is a possible D gene (6 bases). The CDR3 totals 15 residues. Trimming removed 7 bases at V and 1 base at J, with 15 bases between. Germline-derived CDR1 and CDR2 are SNHLY and FYNNEI. The CDR3 bases that were read are TGTGCCAGCACCCTTCGGGACACCCGCACAGATACG. Amino acids: CASTLRDTRTDT. The full CDR3 protein reads CASTLRDTRTDTQYF.

Worth noting for this clone: The CDR3 is cut off 3 residues early in the read; its end comes from the germline J gene. The rearrangement uses TRBV19 and TRBJ1-4; tentative D call: TRBD1 (6 bases). From germline, CDR1 is LNHDA and CDR2 SQIVND (reference sequence). The CDR3 sequence is 16 residues long. Trimming removed 0 bases at V and 7 bases at J, with 15 bases between. The sequenced part of the CDR3 DNA is TGTGCCAGTAGTATAGACAGGCTCCAAGGGGGTGAAAAA. Translation: CASSIDRLQGGEK. The whole CDR3 reads CASSIDRLQGGEKLFF.

For this clone: The CDR3 end is not reached by the read, which stops 3 residues before it; the germline J gene fills it in. The J gene is TRBJ2-2, the V gene TRBV18; D is possibly TRBD2 (6 bases). This CDR3 spans 17 amino acids. CDR1 is KGHSH, CDR2 LQKENI, per germline. V dropped 4 bases and J dropped 6 bases, with 21 bases sitting between them. The sequenced part of the CDR3 DNA is TGTGCCAGCTCACAGTCCGGGACTCAAGTCCTGTCCGGGGAG. Amino acids: CASSQSGTQVLSGE. The whole CDR3 sequence reads CASSQSGTQVLSGELFF.

As regards this clone: Read data end 3 residues before the CDR3 end; the end is taken from the germline J gene. The V and J genes are TRBV19 and TRBJ1-2, with D maybe TRBD1 (5 bases). CDR1 LNHDA and CDR2 SQIVND come from the germline V gene (reference sequence). The CDR3 has 17 residues. The V and J ends lost 3 bases and 5 bases respectively, with 22 bases between them. CDR3: CASSILARRRGDYGYTF. Incomplete CDR3 DNA: TGTGCCAGTAGTATTCTTGCACGACGTAGGGGAGATTATGGC.

In regard to this clone: The sequenced fragment ends 3 residues before the CDR3 boundary, so the rest is inferred from the germline J gene. V usage is TRBV19 and J usage is TRBJ1-2; no definite D call. CDR1 is LNHDA, CDR2 SQIVND, per germline (reference sequence). This CDR3 has 13 amino acids. The covered CDR3 bases are TGTGCCAGTAGTATTAGCGGGAATAATGAC. As protein: CASSISGNND. Given in full, the CDR3 is CASSISGNNDYTF.

Turning to this clone: Sequencing ends 3 residues short of the CDR3 end; the germline J gene provides the rest. The J gene is TRBJ1-1, the V gene TRBV20-1; 7 nucleotides match TRBD1. Germline V gene sequence: CDR1 DFQATT, CDR2 SNEGSKA (reference sequence). The CDR3 has 13 residues. V lost 7 bases, J lost 1 base, and 6 bases stayed unmatched. Incomplete CDR3 DNA: TGCAGTGTTAGGGGACAGACGAACACTGAA. Amino acid sequence: CSVRGQTNTE. The entire CDR3 protein is CSVRGQTNTEAFF.

Remarks on this clone: The missing CDR3 end, 3 residues past where the read stops, is filled in from the germline J gene. The V and J genes are TRBV30 and TRBJ2-7, with 8 bases aligning to TRBD1. The ends lost 0 bases at V and 3 bases at J; junction bases unmatched: 16. Germline CDR1 is GTSNPN and CDR2 is SVGIG (reference sequence). The CDR3 has 18 residues. The sequenced part of the CDR3 DNA is TGTGCCTGGAGTGTACACCGTCGGACAGGGCGTTGGCACTACGAG. Translating it yields CAWSVHRRTGRWHYE. The complete CDR3 sequence is CAWSVHRRTGRWHYEQYF. Full variable domain (outside the CDR3, taken from reference TRBV30 and TRBJ2-7): SQTIHQWPATLVQPVGSPLSLECTVEGTSNPNLYWYRQAAGRGLQLLFYSVGIGQISSEVPQNLSASRPQDRQFILSSKKLLLSDSGFYLCAWSVHRRTGRWHYEQYFGPGTRLTVT.

As to this clone: The read ends 3 residues before the CDR3 terminus; that terminus is restored from the germline J gene. This rearrangement joins TRBV5-6 to TRBJ1-3; D not resolved. V dropped 6 bases and J dropped 0 bases, with 10 bases sitting between them. The CDR3 consists of 14 residues. Germline V lookup: CDR1 SGHDT, CDR2 YYEEEE. CDR3 DNA (partial): TGTGCCAGCACCCGGGTAAACTCTGGAAACACC. It is translated as CASTRVNSGNT. The entire CDR3 protein is CASTRVNSGNTIYF.

A remark on this clone: The CDR3 is cut off 3 residues early in the read; its end comes from the germline J gene. The rearrangement uses TRBV20-1 and TRBJ2-2; D call uncertain. CDR1 is DFQATT and CDR2 is SNEGSKA in the germline V gene (reference sequence). With 6 bases removed from V and 5 bases from J, the gap between germline ends came to 16 bases. The CDR3 covers 14 residues. The DNA read from the CDR3 is TGCAGTGCATTGCAGAGACACGATACCGGGGAG. It translates to CSALQRHDTGE. The entire CDR3 sequence reads CSALQRHDTGELFF.

Comment on this clone: The read stops 3 residues short of the end of the CDR3; the missing end is completed from the germline J gene. The chain couples TRBV18 to TRBJ1-2, with no clear D. The CDR3 consists of 15 residues. The germline V gene has CDR1 KGHSH and CDR2 LQKENI. The sequenced part of the CDR3 DNA is TGTGCCAGCTCACGTACTAGCGGGAGATTCAATGAC. It yields the protein CASSRTSGRFND. From start to end, the CDR3 is CASSRTSGRFNDYTF.

Regarding this clone: The CDR3 extends 3 residues past the end of the read, so its final part is completed from the germline J gene. The chain uses TRBV7-9 and TRBJ2-1; perhaps TRBD1 as D (6 bases). This CDR3 comprises 13 residues. Germline loops: CDR1 SEHNR, CDR2 FQNEAQ (reference sequence). Trimming removed 8 bases from V and 1 base from J, with 9 bases in between. The CDR3 protein is CASLQGSYNEQFF. Partial CDR3 DNA: TGTGCCAGCCTACAGGGTTCCTACAATGAG.

Notes on this clone: The CDR3 end lies 3 residues beyond the end of the read and is filled in from the germline J gene. The chain combines TRBV29-1 with TRBJ1-1, with TRBD1 as a possible D gene (6 bases). CDR3 size: 16 residues. V was shortened by 3 bases and J by 3 bases, with 20 bases between the two germline ends. Germline V gene lookup returns CDR1 SQVTM and CDR2 ANQGSEA. The covered CDR3 bases are TGCAGCGTTGAGCGCAGGGGAGGTGGTTCGGACACTGAA. This codes for CSVERRGGGSDTE. In full, the CDR3 is CSVERRGGGSDTEAFF.

Notes on this clone: The DNA ends 3 residues before the CDR3 does, and the rest of the CDR3 is filled in from the germline J gene. The gene calls are TRBV10-2 and TRBJ1-2; D is ambiguous. Germline-derived CDR1 and CDR2 are WSHSY and SAAADI. This CDR3 contains 17 residues. The CDR3 loop is CASSATISGSSYNDYTF. The CDR3 DNA, read in part, is TGCGCCAGCAGTGCCACGATAAGCGGGAGTTCCTACAATGAC.

On this clone: Sequencing ends 3 residues short of the CDR3 end; the germline J gene provides the rest. V is TRBV19 and J is TRBJ2-5; 9 nucleotides line up with TRBD1. Germline CDR1 is LNHDA and CDR2 is SQIVND (reference sequence). This CDR3 is 13 amino acids long. V dropped 8 bases and J dropped 5; count of bases not matched to a gene: 6. CDR3 DNA (partial): TGTGCCAGTTTGGGACAGGGTCAGGAGACC. Residues: CASLGQGQET. The full CDR3 reads CASLGQGQETQYF.

In regard to this clone: The read ends 3 residues shy of where the CDR3 ends; the end is completed using the germline J gene. The rearrangement joins TRBV5-4 to TRBJ1-2; D not certain. The germline V gene has CDR1 SGHNT and CDR2 YYREEE (reference sequence). The length of the CDR3 is 14 residues. CDR3 DNA, as far as it was read: TGTGCCAGCAGCTCGCCGGGTCATCCGGGGGGC. It encodes CASSSPGHPGG. The CDR3 reads in full as CASSSPGHPGGYTF.

On this clone itself: The read ends 3 residues before the CDR3 terminus; that terminus is restored from the germline J gene. The chain combines TRBV7-3 with TRBJ2-6; a possible D gene is TRBD1 (6 bases). This CDR3 comprises 17 residues. Looked up from germline, CDR1 is SGHTA and CDR2 is FQGTGA. Trimming stripped 1 base from V and 4 bases from J, with 14 bases between. The covered CDR3 bases are TGTGCCAGCAGCTTAAATCCGAGGGGGTCCGGGGCCAACGTC. It encodes CASSLNPRGSGANV. The CDR3 as a whole reads CASSLNPRGSGANVLTF.

Worth noting for this clone: Read data end 3 residues before the CDR3 end; the end is taken from the germline J gene. The chain has TRBV5-5 and TRBJ2-7, with 7 bases aligning to TRBD1. Germline V gives CDR1 SGHKS, CDR2 YYEKEE (reference sequence). The CDR3 spans 12 residues. V was pared by 4 bases and J by 4 bases, with 2 bases of the junction left unmatched. The CDR3 reads CASSTQGYEQYF. The sequenced CDR3 bases are TGTGCCAGCAGCACACAGGGGTACGAG. Complete variable domain (other parts from reference TRBV5-5 and TRBJ2-7): DAGVTQSPTHLIKTRGQQVTLRCSPISGHKSVSWYQQVLGQGPQFIFQYYEKEERGRGNFPDRFSARQFPNYSSELNVNALLLGDSALYLCASSTQGYEQYFGPGTRLTVT.

Concerning this clone: The read ends 3 residues before the CDR3 terminus; that terminus is restored from the germline J gene. This chain uses TRBV7-2 with TRBJ2-7; weak D call: TRBD1 (6 bases). Deletions cut 1 base from V and 1 base from J, with 8 bases between. Germline V gives CDR1 SGHTA, CDR2 FQGNSA. The length of the CDR3 is 14 residues. The DNA read from the CDR3 is TGTGCCAGCAGCTTAGTACAGGGTTCCTACGAG. Protein product: CASSLVQGSYE. The entire CDR3 is CASSLVQGSYEQYF.